The 12 T cell receptor beta chains in this list originate from one sample, sequenced in a study of T cell responses to AZD1222 COVID-19 vaccine. Assay used: immunoSEQ multiplex PCR; TCRdb lists only in-frame clones, some missing. Among tens of thousands of clones, approximately 90% were seen once, and the ten largest hold approximately 21%. Sequenced material: peripheral blood, taken on day 0 of AZD1222 vaccination. The receptors stem from an adult in good health.

CDR3 residues: CASSQGRGETQYF. The CDR3 DNA reads TGCGCCAGCAGCCAAGGGAGGGGGGAGACCCAGTACTTC. This chain joins TRBV4-3 and TRBJ2-5; perhaps D is TRBD1 or TRBD2 (6 bases each). The V end was cut by 1 base, the J end by 5 bases, with 8 bases between. Germline V gene data show CDR1 as LGHNA and CDR2 as YSLEER. CDR3 length: 13 residues.

The CDR3 here is CASRGGPLNNEQFF. The CDR3 DNA follows: TGTGCCAGCAGGGGGGGGCCCCTGAACAATGAGCAGTTCTTC. V gene TRBV2 combines with J gene TRBJ2-1, with D possibly TRBD2 on 7 matching bases. There are 14 residues in the CDR3. Trimming removed 6 bases from V and 5 bases from J, with 14 bases in between. Germline CDR1 SNHLY, CDR2 FYNNEI.

The genes are TRBV27 and TRBJ2-7; no clear D gene. The CDR3 has 12 residues. Germline CDR1 is MNHEY and CDR2 is SMNVEV (reference sequence). The ends were cut back, 2 bases at V and 3 bases at J, with 5 bases in the middle. CDR3 nucleotide sequence: TGTGCCAGCAGTTTAAGTGGCTACGAGCAGTACTTC. Its protein product is CASSLSGYEQYF.

J is TRBJ1-2 and V is TRBV19; weak D call: TRBD1 (5 bases). With 3 bases removed from V and 2 bases from J, the gap between germline ends came to 10 bases. CDR3 length equals 14 residues. The V gene's germline CDR1 is LNHDA and CDR2 SQIVND (reference sequence). The chain's CDR3 is CASSMVGVNYGYTF. In DNA form, the CDR3 reads TGTGCCAGTAGTATGGTAGGGGTAAACTATGGCTACACCTTC.

This sequence joins TRBV7-3 and TRBJ2-6, with D unclear. CDR1 is SGHTA and CDR2 is FQGTGA in the germline V gene. The CDR3 has 15 residues. Trimming took 6 bases from V and 2 from J, leaving 11 bases between them. The CDR3 DNA follows: TGTGCCAGCAGGCTTGGTGGGGCTGGGGCCAACGTCCTGACTTTC. Translating gives CASRLGGAGANVLTF.

This sequence joins TRBV6-5 and TRBJ2-3; D is undetermined. The CDR3 contains 15 residues. Germline CDR1 is MNHEY and CDR2 is SVGAGI. The V and J ends lost 0 bases and 4 bases respectively, with 11 bases between them. The DNA of the CDR3 is TGTGCCAGCAGTTACTCAGGTGCTATGGCAGATACGCAGTATTTT. It is translated as CASSYSGAMADTQYF.

The chain combines TRBV5-1 with TRBJ1-6; unclear D gene. The CDR3 totals 14 residues. The V and J ends lost 5 bases and 4 bases respectively, with 10 bases between them. Per germline, CDR1 SGHRS and CDR2 YFSETQ. Here the CDR3 DNA reads TGCGCCAGCAGAGAGGCACCGTATAATTCACCCCTCCACTTT. Translation: CASREAPYNSPLHF.

V is TRBV18 and J is TRBJ2-7; TRBD1 or TRBD2 may be the D gene (6 bases each). This CDR3 is 17 amino acids long. The germline gives CDR1 KGHSH, CDR2 LQKENI. V was pared by 3 bases and J by 4 bases, with 22 bases between. The DNA for the CDR3 is TGTGCCAGCTCACCTACGCCGGGACAACTAGGGGGGTACGAGCAGTACTTC. This codes for CASSPTPGQLGGYEQYF. The entire variable domain, with the rest obtained from reference TRBV18 and TRBJ2-7, is as follows: NAGVMQNPRHLVRRRGQEARLRCSPMKGHSHVYWYRQLPEEGLKFMVYLQKENIIDESGMPKERFSAEFPKEGPSILRIQQVVRGDSAAYFCASSPTPGQLGGYEQYFGPGTRLTVT.

This sequence joins TRBV5-4 and TRBJ2-7; D is ambiguous. The V and J ends lost 4 bases and 4 bases respectively, with 12 bases between them. The CDR3 has 13 amino acids. Germline loops: CDR1 SGHNT, CDR2 YYREEE (reference sequence). CDR3 nucleotide sequence: TGTGCCAGCAGCGTGGGCGTTACATACGAGCAGTACTTC. Translated: CASSVGVTYEQYF.

This chain links TRBV18 with TRBJ2-2, with 7 bases fitting TRBD1. Germline lookup yields CDR1 KGHSH and CDR2 LQKENI. V was clipped by 4 bases and J by 5 bases; unmatched bases: 1. The CDR3 length is 13 residues. As DNA, the CDR3 is TGTGCCAGCTCACGGGGACAGACCGGGGAGCTGTTTTTT. Residues: CASSRGQTGELFF.

The CDR3 reads CASSYQPHGANGYTF. The CDR3 coding sequence is TGTGCCAGCAGTTACCAACCCCACGGGGCGAATGGCTACACCTTC. This chain uses TRBV6-5 with TRBJ1-2; D perhaps matches TRBD1 (5 bases). The CDR3 has 15 amino acids. CDR1 and CDR2 from the germline V gene are MNHEY and SVGAGI. With 2 bases removed from V and 6 bases from J, the gap between germline ends came to 16 bases.

The rearrangement joins TRBV6-2 or TRBV6-3 to TRBJ1-5; tentatively, D is TRBD1 (6 bases). V lost 0 bases to trimming and J lost 5 bases, with 17 bases between them. Germline lookup yields CDR1 MNHEY and CDR2 SVGEGT. The CDR3 totals 17 residues. Here the CDR3 reads CASSYSGLRGSDQPQHF. DNA of the CDR3: TGTGCCAGCAGTTACTCGGGACTAAGGGGGTCCGATCAGCCCCAGCATTTT.